The 29 T cell receptor beta chains below all came from one sample that was sequenced in a study of blood T cell repertoires in COVID-19 (TCRdb year 2020). The library was obtained by the immunoSEQ multiplex PCR assay. TCRdb re-hosts the immuneACCESS table, in-frame sequences only. Its copies lack some clones; in the studies checked, an unresolved V gene accounts for under half of them, and the cause for the rest is not known. For this sample the table gives 170,000 or so clones, of which 85% to 90% were detected only once. Jointly, the top ten make up about 1% of the sample. Specimen: peripheral blood. These receptors were taken from a woman younger than 30 who had recovered from COVID-19.

In nucleotides, the CDR3 is TGTGCCAGTAGTATTGACAGATTTAACACTGAAGCTTTCTTT. This gives the protein CASSIDRFNTEAFF. This chain connects TRBV19 to TRBJ1-1, with a tentative D call TRBD1 (5 bases). The V and J ends lost 3 bases and 2 bases respectively, with 10 bases between them. The V gene's germline CDR1 is LNHDA and CDR2 SQIVND (reference sequence). The CDR3 runs to 14 residues.

The chain employs TRBV7-6 and TRBJ1-4, with D unclear. The CDR3 is made up of 13 amino acids. CDR1 is SGHVS, CDR2 FNYEAQ, per germline. Trimming removed 5 bases from V and 8 bases from J, with 12 bases in between. CDR3 region: CASSPGVREKLFF. Here the CDR3 DNA reads TGTGCCAGCAGCCCCGGGGTCAGGGAAAAACTGTTTTTT.

V is TRBV16 and J is TRBJ1-1; D gene unclear. The length of the CDR3 is 14 residues. Trimming left V 0 bases short and J 4 bases short, with 9 bases between. Germline CDR1 KGHSY, CDR2 FQNENV. The CDR3 region has the DNA TGTGCCAGCAGCCAATCTGCGCGTCTCACTGAAGCTTTCTTT. Translation: CASSQSARLTEAFF.

The chain joins TRBV29-1 to TRBJ1-2, with D unclear. From germline, CDR1 is SQVTM and CDR2 ANQGSEA. Trimming shortened V by 3 bases and J by 8 bases, and 10 bases separated the two germline ends. This CDR3 spans 11 amino acids. In DNA, the CDR3 is TGCAGCGTTGACCGGGATTTCGGCTACACCTTC. This codes for CSVDRDFGYTF.

This clone was picked up a small number of times. Other DNA sequences in this sample translate to the same CDR3. The chain has TRBV18 and TRBJ2-7, with 7 bases fitting TRBD1. The germline gives CDR1 KGHSH, CDR2 LQKENI. V dropped 2 bases and J dropped 3; count of bases not matched to a gene: 4. The CDR3 runs 14 residues. CDR3 DNA sequence: TGTGCCAGCTCACCAGGTTCAGGGGGCTACGAGCAGTACTTC. Encoded protein: CASSPGSGGYEQYF. The full variable domain, rest sourced from reference TRBV18 and TRBJ2-7, is NAGVMQNPRHLVRRRGQEARLRCSPMKGHSHVYWYRQLPEEGLKFMVYLQKENIIDESGMPKERFSAEFPKEGPSILRIQQVVRGDSAAYFCASSPGSGGYEQYFGPGTRLTVT.

In regard to this clone: Other DNA sequences of this sample code for an identical CDR3. This rearrangement joins TRBV19 to TRBJ1-1; D gene uncertain. V was pared by 8 bases and J by 5 bases, with 9 bases between. The germline CDR1 and CDR2 sequences are LNHDA and SQIVND (reference sequence). The length of the CDR3 is 11 residues. The CDR3 spells CASQRGTEAFF. CDR3 nucleotide sequence: TGTGCCAGTCAGCGGGGAACTGAAGCTTTCTTT.

The chain employs TRBV4-1 and TRBJ2-1, with 12 bases aligning to TRBD2. J gave up 2 bases and V 4 bases, and 6 bases lay outside the gene matches. The CDR3 totals 17 residues. Germline CDR1 is MGHRA and CDR2 is YSYEKL. The DNA of the CDR3 is TGCGCCAGCAGCCCATCTAGCGGGGGGGCCCCCTACAATGAGCAGTTCTTC. Amino acid sequence: CASSPSSGGAPYNEQFF.

The V and J genes are TRBV9 and TRBJ1-2; no reliable D call. CDR3 length: 15 amino acids. The ends were cut back, 1 base at V and 0 bases at J, with 10 bases in the middle. Germline V gene sequence: CDR1 SGDLS, CDR2 YYNGEE. CDR3 amino acids: CASSVNGGPNYGYTF. The CDR3 DNA follows: TGTGCCAGCAGCGTAAACGGCGGCCCTAACTATGGCTACACCTTC.

The V call is TRBV29-1, the J call TRBJ1-5; 10 bases match TRBD1. Germline assignment: CDR1 SQVTM and CDR2 ANQGSEA. The V gene end was trimmed by 4 bases and the J gene end by 5 bases; junction bases not matched to a gene: 2. The CDR3 is 13 amino acids. DNA of the CDR3: TGCAGCGTTGGGGACAGGGGAGATCAGCCCCAGCATTTT. It specifies CSVGDRGDQPQHF.

The chain joins TRBV27 to TRBJ1-5, with TRBD1 matching over 10 bases. Germline CDR1 reads MNHEY; CDR2 reads SMNVEV (reference sequence). The V segment lost 6 bases and the J segment 3 bases; nucleotides outside the gene matches: 5. The CDR3 sequence is 15 residues long. DNA of the CDR3: TGTGCCAGCAGGGGACAGGGGCACAACAATCAGCCCCAGCATTTT. Translated, it gives CASRGQGHNNQPQHF.

J is TRBJ1-1 and V is TRBV6-1; D is undetermined. CDR1 and CDR2 from the germline V gene are MNHNS and SASEGT. Between the trimmed V and J ends, which lost 1 base and 5 bases, there was a span of 11 bases. CDR3 length: 14 amino acids. The CDR3 loop is CASSEGMSGTEAFF. In DNA form, the CDR3 reads TGTGCCAGCAGTGAAGGAATGTCGGGAACTGAAGCTTTCTTT.

V usage is TRBV4-3 and J usage is TRBJ2-7; 9 positions agree with TRBD1. The CDR3 runs 17 residues. From germline, CDR1 is LGHNA and CDR2 YSLEER. Trimming removed 4 bases from V and 6 bases from J; junction bases left unmatched: 16. For the CDR3, the DNA is TGCGCCAGCAGCCTCCAGAGCGTCCGGACAGGGGACGTCGAGCAGTACTTC. Encoded protein: CASSLQSVRTGDVEQYF.

The chain links TRBV18 to TRBJ2-7, with TRBD1 matching 7 bases. The CDR3 spans 14 residues. Germline lookup yields CDR1 KGHSH and CDR2 LQKENI. Unmatched junction bases numbered 7, after V lost 5 bases and J lost 3 bases. CDR3: CASSSRTGDYEQYV. The CDR3 DNA sequence: TGTGCCAGCTCATCAAGGACAGGAGACTACGAGCAGTACGTC.

The chain uses TRBV18 and TRBJ2-3, with 15 positions matching TRBD2. V was clipped by 3 bases and J by 3 bases; unmatched bases: 4. The CDR3 spans 17 residues. Germline lookup yields CDR1 KGHSH and CDR2 LQKENI. The CDR3 spells CASSPGTSGRRTDTQYF. In DNA, the CDR3 is TGTGCCAGCTCACCCGGGACTAGCGGGAGGAGAACAGATACGCAGTATTTT.

The V gene is TRBV2, the J gene TRBJ1-2; 12 nucleotides match TRBD1. V was pared by 6 bases and J by 4 bases, with 6 bases of the junction left unmatched. Per the germline V gene, CDR1 is SNHLY and CDR2 is FYNNEI. The CDR3 has 15 residues. The CDR3 coding sequence is TGTGCCAGCAGGGCGGGGACAGGGGGCTTCTATGGCTACACCTTC. It specifies CASRAGTGGFYGYTF.

The chain carries TRBV4-1 and TRBJ1-1, with TRBD1 matching over 8 bases. Germline V gene data show CDR1 as MGHRA and CDR2 as YSYEKL. Losses at the gene ends were 0 bases for V and 1 base for J; bases not matched to a gene: 1. This CDR3 comprises 15 residues. CDR3 nucleotides: TGCGCCAGCAGCCAAGACAGGGGGCAGAACACTGAAGCTTTCTTT. It translates to CASSQDRGQNTEAFF.

This chain joins TRBV7-2 and TRBJ1-2; tentative D call: TRBD1 (5 bases). Trimming took 2 bases from V and 6 from J, leaving 10 bases between them. CDR1 and CDR2 (germline): SGHTA, FQGNSA. The CDR3 loop spans 13 amino acids. The CDR3 reads CASSLIREDGYTF. The DNA of the CDR3 is TGTGCCAGCAGCTTAATCAGGGAAGATGGCTACACCTTC.

The CDR3 is CASKTSGGVNEQFF. CDR3 bases: TGTGCCAGCAAGACTAGCGGGGGGGTTAATGAGCAGTTCTTC. The chain employs TRBV27 and TRBJ2-1; TRBD2 matches at 14 bases. The CDR3 covers 14 residues. The V gene's germline CDR1 is MNHEY and CDR2 SMNVEV (reference sequence). V lost 7 bases, J lost 7 bases, and 3 bases stayed unmatched.

At least ten counts were recorded for this clone. The genes are TRBV5-4 and TRBJ1-2; 7 bases line up with TRBD1. The junction had 7 bases not matched to a gene; V was cut back by 4 bases and J by 7 bases. Germline CDR1 SGHNT, CDR2 YYREEE (reference sequence). The CDR3 has 13 amino acids. CDR3 loop: CASSLDRYIGYTF. The CDR3, as DNA: TGTGCCAGCAGCCTGGACAGGTATATTGGCTACACCTTC. The entire variable domain, with the rest obtained from reference TRBV5-4 and TRBJ1-2, is as follows: ETGVTQSPTHLIKTRGQQVTLRCSSQSGHNTVSWYQQALGQGPQFIFQYYREEENGRGNFPPRFSGLQFPNYSSELNVNALELDDSALYLCASSLDRYIGYTFGSGTRLTVV.

This clone was counted a few times. This chain joins TRBV30 and TRBJ1-5, with TRBD1 matching 7 bases. With 3 bases clipped from V and 7 bases from J, the junction kept 9 bases outside the gene matches. CDR1 GTSNPN and CDR2 SVGIG come from the germline V gene (reference sequence). This CDR3 spans 14 amino acids. The CDR3 loop reads CAWRDTGDEQPQHF. CDR3 nucleotides: TGTGCCTGGAGAGATACAGGGGATGAACAGCCCCAGCATTTT.

The CDR3 DNA reads as TGTGCCAGCAAGCCGGAGACTAGCACAGATACGCAGTATTTT. Its translation: CASKPETSTDTQYF. The chain couples TRBV27 to TRBJ2-3; no clear D. V shed 7 bases and J shed 0 bases, with 11 bases lying between them. Germline-derived CDR1 and CDR2 are MNHEY and SMNVEV (reference sequence). The CDR3 spans 14 residues.

V is TRBV3-1 (or the pseudogene TRBV3-2) and J is TRBJ2-1, with 8 bases lining up with TRBD2. CDR1 and CDR2 (germline): LGHDT, YNNKEL (reference sequence). The CDR3 is 14 residues long. The V and J ends lost 5 bases and 9 bases, in that order; junction bases with no gene match: 9. The DNA of the CDR3 is TGTGCCAGCAGCGCACGGGGGGGCCAGGGTGAGCAGTTCTTC. This gives the protein CASSARGGQGEQFF.

This clone was seen once. The J gene is TRBJ2-1, the V gene TRBV6-5; no reliable D call. The ends were cut back, 6 bases at V and 3 bases at J, with 9 bases in the middle. This CDR3 comprises 13 residues. CDR1 is MNHEY and CDR2 is SVGAGI in the germline V gene. The CDR3 DNA reads as TGTGCCAGCAGCCCCGCACACTACAATGAGCAGTTCTTC. It specifies CASSPAHYNEQFF.

This clone was seen a single time. The rearrangement uses TRBV15 and TRBJ1-1; D is perhaps TRBD1 (5 bases). The CDR3 sequence is 14 residues long. Trimming took 3 bases from V and 5 from J, leaving 13 bases between them. CDR1 LNHNV and CDR2 YYDKDF come from the germline V gene (reference sequence). The CDR3 region has the DNA TGTGCCACCAGCAGTCGGGACGGGGGGACTGAAGCTTTCTTT. Protein product: CATSSRDGGTEAFF.

This chain's CDR3 is CASSLERKGTEAFF. The CDR3 DNA follows: TGCGCCAGCAGCTTGGAAAGGAAGGGGACTGAAGCTTTCTTT. This chain links TRBV5-1 with TRBJ1-1, with TRBD1 as a possible D gene (5 bases). Trimming took 0 bases from V and 5 from J, leaving 11 bases between them. CDR1 SGHRS and CDR2 YFSETQ come from the germline V gene. CDR3 size: 14 residues.

The rearrangement uses TRBV6-6 and TRBJ2-2; TRBD2 matches 14 bases. The germline CDR1 and CDR2 sequences are MNHNY and SVGAGI (reference sequence). CDR3 length: 19 amino acids. J lost 3 bases, V lost 5 bases, and 11 bases had no gene match. CDR3 sequence: CASSHAGTSGSRDTGELFF. CDR3 DNA: TGTGCCAGCAGTCATGCCGGGACTAGCGGGAGTCGAGACACCGGGGAGCTGTTTTTT.

The CDR3, as DNA: TGTGCCAGCAGCCGGACTAGCGGGGGGCCGGGGGAGCAGTTCTTC. Its protein is CASSRTSGGPGEQFF. The chain combines TRBV5-5 with TRBJ2-1; 14 bases agree with TRBD2. The CDR3 length is 15 residues. Germline CDR1 and CDR2: SGHKS and YYEKEE (reference sequence). After removal of 4 bases from V and 10 bases from J, the junction contained 7 bases not matched to a gene.

The rearrangement uses TRBV10-2 and TRBJ2-1, with D perhaps matching TRBD1 (5 bases). The V gene lost 4 bases and the J gene lost 8 bases, with 9 bases spanning the gap. Looked up from germline, CDR1 is WSHSY and CDR2 is SAAADI. The length of the CDR3 is 12 residues. The CDR3 coding sequence is TGCGCCAGCAGTGTGGTGGGGCATGAGCAGTTCTTC. Protein sequence: CASSVVGHEQFF.

This chain uses TRBV6-2 or TRBV6-3 with TRBJ2-7; 7 nucleotides match TRBD1. Germline-derived CDR1 and CDR2 are MNHEY and SVGEGT. The CDR3 length is 13 residues. Losses at the gene ends were 6 bases for V and 5 bases for J; bases not matched to a gene: 7. CDR3 nucleotide sequence: TGTGCCAGCAGCGGACAGGCGGCCGACGAGCAGTACTTC. Its translation is CASSGQAADEQYF.